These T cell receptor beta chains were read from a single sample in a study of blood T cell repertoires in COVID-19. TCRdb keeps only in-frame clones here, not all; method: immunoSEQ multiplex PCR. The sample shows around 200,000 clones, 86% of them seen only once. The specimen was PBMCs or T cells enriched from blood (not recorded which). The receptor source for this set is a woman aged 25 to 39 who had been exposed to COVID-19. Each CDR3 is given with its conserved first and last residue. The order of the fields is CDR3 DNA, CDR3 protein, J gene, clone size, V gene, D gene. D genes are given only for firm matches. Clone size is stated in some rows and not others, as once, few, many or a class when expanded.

CDR3 DNA: TGCGCCAGCAGCTTGGAACCTAGCGGGGGGGCAACGGTATACGAGCAGTACTTC
CDR3 protein: CASSLEPSGGATVYEQYF
J gene: TRBJ2-7
clone size: -
V gene: TRBV5-1
D gene: TRBD2

CDR3 DNA: TGTGCCAGCAGCGTCGACACGTTCAACTATGGCTACACCTTC
CDR3 protein: CASSVDTFNYGYTF
J gene: TRBJ1-2
clone size: many
V gene: TRBV5-8
D gene: -

CDR3 DNA: TGTGCCAGCAGCTTAGGCGGTGTGGACACTGAAGCTTTCTTT
CDR3 protein: CASSLGGVDTEAFF
J gene: TRBJ1-1
clone size: -
V gene: TRBV13
D gene: -

CDR3 DNA: TGTGCCAGCTCTTGGGCCGTGGACGAGCAGTACTTC
CDR3 protein: CASSWAVDEQYF
J gene: TRBJ2-7
clone size: -
V gene: TRBV5-6
D gene: -

CDR3 DNA: TGTGCCAGCAGCCAGCACGTGGGGTGGGGGCAGGTGAACTATGGCTACACCTTC
CDR3 protein: CASSQHVGWGQVNYGYTF
J gene: TRBJ1-2
clone size: -
V gene: TRBV3-1/TRBV3-2
D gene: -

CDR3 DNA: TGTGCCAGCAGCCCACAGGCTCGACAGGGTCTCAATGAGCAGTTCTTC
CDR3 protein: CASSPQARQGLNEQFF
J gene: TRBJ2-1
clone size: -
V gene: TRBV4-2
D gene: TRBD1

CDR3 DNA: TGTGCCAGCAGAGGGACAGGGGTAGATACGCAGTATTTT
CDR3 protein: CASRGTGVDTQYF
J gene: TRBJ2-3
clone size: -
V gene: TRBV6-5
D gene: TRBD1

CDR3 DNA: TGTGCCAGCAGCGGCGATGCCGCAGGGGATGAAGCTTTCTTT
CDR3 protein: CASSGDAAGDEAFF
J gene: TRBJ1-1
clone size: once
V gene: TRBV9
D gene: -

CDR3 DNA: TGCGCCAGCAGCCCAGGACAGGGGATGGAGACCCAGTACTTC
CDR3 protein: CASSPGQGMETQYF
J gene: TRBJ2-5
clone size: -
V gene: TRBV5-1
D gene: TRBD1

CDR3 DNA: TGTGCCAGCAGCTTTAGCGGGGGGGGTGCGAGAAACATTCAGTACTTC
CDR3 protein: CASSFSGGGARNIQYF
J gene: TRBJ2-4
clone size: -
V gene: TRBV7-2
D gene: TRBD2

CDR3 DNA: TGTGCCAGCAGCGCCCAGACTAGCGGGGGACACCTACGTGAGCAGTTCTTC
CDR3 protein: CASSAQTSGGHLREQFF
J gene: TRBJ2-1
clone size: -
V gene: TRBV11-3
D gene: TRBD2

CDR3 DNA: TGTGCCACCAGCAGAGACCTAGCGGGCCGCACCTACGAGCAGTACTTC
CDR3 protein: CATSRDLAGRTYEQYF
J gene: TRBJ2-7
clone size: -
V gene: TRBV15
D gene: TRBD2

CDR3 DNA: TGTGCCAGCAGCCAGGTGGGACAGGGAATTGGGACCCAGTACTTC
CDR3 protein: CASSQVGQGIGTQYF
J gene: TRBJ2-5
clone size: -
V gene: TRBV3-1/TRBV3-2
D gene: TRBD1

CDR3 DNA: TGTGCCAGCAGCTTGCCAGGTAGGACGCAGTATTTT
CDR3 protein: CASSLPGRTQYF
J gene: TRBJ2-3
clone size: -
V gene: TRBV3-1/TRBV3-2
D gene: -

CDR3 DNA: TGTGCCAGCAGCGTACAGGGGGGTAACTATGGCTACACCTTC
CDR3 protein: CASSVQGGNYGYTF
J gene: TRBJ1-2
clone size: few
V gene: TRBV7-2
D gene: TRBD1

CDR3 DNA: TGCGCCAGCAGCCACGGGACAAGTACTAGCGGGGTCTCCTACGAGCAGTACTTC
CDR3 protein: CASSHGTSTSGVSYEQYF
J gene: TRBJ2-7
clone size: -
V gene: TRBV4-1
D gene: TRBD2

CDR3 DNA: TGTGCCAGCAGTAGGACAGGGGAAGCTTTCTTT
CDR3 protein: CASSRTGEAFF
J gene: TRBJ1-1
clone size: -
V gene: TRBV12-3/TRBV12-4
D gene: TRBD1

CDR3 DNA: TGTGCCAGCAGCCCGGGACTAGCAGCAGATACGCAGTATTTT
CDR3 protein: CASSPGLAADTQYF
J gene: TRBJ2-3
clone size: -
V gene: TRBV7-3
D gene: TRBD2

CDR3 DNA: TGCGCCAGCCGCACGGGACTAGCTATCGACGAGCAGTACTTC
CDR3 protein: CASRTGLAIDEQYF
J gene: TRBJ2-7
clone size: once
V gene: TRBV10-2
D gene: TRBD2

CDR3 DNA: TGTGCCAGCAGCCTTGGACTAGAGATACACGAGCAGTACTTC
CDR3 protein: CASSLGLEIHEQYF
J gene: TRBJ2-7
clone size: -
V gene: TRBV6-6
D gene: TRBD2

CDR3 DNA: TGTGCCAGCAGTGAAGCTGGCGGGTACACTGAAGCTTTCTTT
CDR3 protein: CASSEAGGYTEAFF
J gene: TRBJ1-1
clone size: -
V gene: TRBV2
D gene: -

CDR3 DNA: TGTGCCAGCAGCTTAGTAGGCGGGCCCACCATATATTTT
CDR3 protein: CASSLVGGPTIYF
J gene: TRBJ1-3
clone size: -
V gene: TRBV11-2
D gene: -

CDR3 DNA: TGTGCCAGCTCCCGATCGGAGGGTGGCACTGAAGCTTTCTTT
CDR3 protein: CASSRSEGGTEAFF
J gene: TRBJ1-1
clone size: -
V gene: TRBV7-6
D gene: -

CDR3 DNA: TGCGCCAGCAGCTTGGCCGGAGGAAACTACGAGCAGTACTTC
CDR3 protein: CASSLAGGNYEQYF
J gene: TRBJ2-7
clone size: -
V gene: TRBV5-1
D gene: -

CDR3 DNA: TGTGCCAGCAGCCGGGGGGGAGGTCATAACTCCTATAATTCACCCCTCCACTTT
CDR3 protein: CASSRGGGHNSYNSPLHF
J gene: TRBJ1-6
clone size: -
V gene: TRBV5-4
D gene: -

CDR3 DNA: TGTGCCATCAGTGAATTAGGTCTAGCGGTAACCGGGGAGCTGTTTTTT
CDR3 protein: CAISELGLAVTGELFF
J gene: TRBJ2-2
clone size: -
V gene: TRBV10-3
D gene: TRBD2

CDR3 DNA: TGTGCCAGCAGCTTTGCAGTTCGGGTAGGGGCCTACGAGCAGTACTTC
CDR3 protein: CASSFAVRVGAYEQYF
J gene: TRBJ2-7
clone size: once
V gene: TRBV5-4
D gene: -

CDR3 DNA: TGTGCCATCAGTGAGTCGGGCCCAAGACAGCTCTCTGGGGCCAACGTCCTGACTTTC
CDR3 protein: CAISESGPRQLSGANVLTF
J gene: TRBJ2-6
clone size: -
V gene: TRBV10-3
D gene: -

CDR3 DNA: TGTGCCAGTAGTATAGGGCCAATGGCCGGGGAGCTGTTTTTT
CDR3 protein: CASSIGPMAGELFF
J gene: TRBJ2-2
clone size: -
V gene: TRBV19
D gene: -

CDR3 DNA: TGTGCCAGTAGTAGGGCCAGCGGGGGGCCGGGGAGCACAGATACGCAGTATTTT
CDR3 protein: CASSRASGGPGSTDTQYF
J gene: TRBJ2-3
clone size: -
V gene: TRBV19
D gene: TRBD2

CDR3 DNA: TGCGCCAGCAGCTTTAGCGGGGGGGCCAGGGAGCAGTTCTTC
CDR3 protein: CASSFSGGAREQFF
J gene: TRBJ2-1
clone size: -
V gene: TRBV5-1
D gene: TRBD2

CDR3 DNA: TGCGCCAGCAGTGACCCTAGTCAGCCCCAGCATTTT
CDR3 protein: CASSDPSQPQHF
J gene: TRBJ1-5
clone size: -
V gene: TRBV10-2
D gene: -

CDR3 DNA: TGTGCCAGTAGTCCAGTCGCAGGGATCACCGGGGAGCTGTTTTTT
CDR3 protein: CASSPVAGITGELFF
J gene: TRBJ2-2
clone size: -
V gene: TRBV19
D gene: -

CDR3 DNA: TGTGCCAGCATGTACGGCTCTGGGGCCAACGTCCTGACTTTC
CDR3 protein: CASMYGSGANVLTF
J gene: TRBJ2-6
clone size: -
V gene: TRBV7-9
D gene: -

CDR3 DNA: TGTGCTAGCAGCTTGGGACTAGCGGGTGCAGAGACCCAGTACTTC
CDR3 protein: CASSLGLAGAETQYF
J gene: TRBJ2-5
clone size: -
V gene: TRBV7-7
D gene: TRBD2

CDR3 DNA: TGTGCCAGCAGAGGACAGAACTATGGCTACACCTTC
CDR3 protein: CASRGQNYGYTF
J gene: TRBJ1-2
clone size: -
V gene: TRBV12-3/TRBV12-4
D gene: -

CDR3 DNA: TGTGCCAGTATCCGGAGGGAAGCTTTCTTT
CDR3 protein: CASIRREAFF
J gene: TRBJ1-1
clone size: -
V gene: TRBV28
D gene: -

CDR3 DNA: TGCGCCAGCAGCTCCCTAGGGAGCGGGGACTCCACAGATACGCAGTATTTT
CDR3 protein: CASSSLGSGDSTDTQYF
J gene: TRBJ2-3
clone size: -
V gene: TRBV5-1
D gene: TRBD2

CDR3 DNA: TGTGCCAGCAGAGCACTAGGCGATGCAGATACGCAGTATTTT
CDR3 protein: CASRALGDADTQYF
J gene: TRBJ2-3
clone size: -
V gene: TRBV6-4
D gene: -

CDR3 DNA: TGTGCCATCAGTGAGGGTTGGGGCGCGGCTGAAGCTTTCTTT
CDR3 protein: CAISEGWGAAEAFF
J gene: TRBJ1-1
clone size: once
V gene: TRBV10-3
D gene: -

CDR3 DNA: TGTGCCAGTAGTATAGGACAGGCAACCAACCCAAGCACGGGTGATGGCTACACCTTC
CDR3 protein: CASSIGQATNPSTGDGYTF
J gene: TRBJ1-2
clone size: -
V gene: TRBV19
D gene: -

CDR3 DNA: TGTGCCACCAGCGTCCAGGGGAGGGTTTTTGGCTCTGGAAACACCATATATTTT
CDR3 protein: CATSVQGRVFGSGNTIYF
J gene: TRBJ1-3
clone size: -
V gene: TRBV15
D gene: -

CDR3 DNA: TGTGCCAGCAGCCTTCCGGGAGACCTCCGGAACGAAAAACTGTTTTTT
CDR3 protein: CASSLPGDLRNEKLFF
J gene: TRBJ1-4
clone size: -
V gene: TRBV3-1/TRBV3-2
D gene: -

CDR3 DNA: TGTGCCAGCAGCTCGTGGGGGGGGGACACAGCTTTCTTT
CDR3 protein: CASSSWGGDTAFF
J gene: TRBJ1-1
clone size: once
V gene: TRBV11-2
D gene: -

CDR3 DNA: TGTGCCAGCAGTTACGTAACGGGGACAGGGGGCTCCATTAGCAATCAGCCCCAGCATTTT
CDR3 protein: CASSYVTGTGGSISNQPQHF
J gene: TRBJ1-5
clone size: -
V gene: TRBV7-8
D gene: TRBD1

CDR3 DNA: TGTGCCACCAGTGACGGCATCGGGAGAGTCAATGAGCAGTTCTTC
CDR3 protein: CATSDGIGRVNEQFF
J gene: TRBJ2-1
clone size: -
V gene: TRBV24-1
D gene: -

CDR3 DNA: TGTGCCAGCAGCTTTCGGGGGGGATGGGGCTACACCTTC
CDR3 protein: CASSFRGGWGYTF
J gene: TRBJ1-2
clone size: -
V gene: TRBV7-2
D gene: -

CDR3 DNA: TGTGCCACCCAACGCGGCGGGGGGAACACCGGGGAGCTGTTTTTT
CDR3 protein: CATQRGGGNTGELFF
J gene: TRBJ2-2
clone size: once
V gene: TRBV2
D gene: TRBD2

CDR3 DNA: TGTGCCAGCAGCCGGCAGGGACAGGGGGTTGGCTACACCTTC
CDR3 protein: CASSRQGQGVGYTF
J gene: TRBJ1-2
clone size: -
V gene: TRBV27
D gene: TRBD1

CDR3 DNA: TGTGCCACCAGTGATCCGGGACTAGCGGGGTCCTCTGGGGCCAACGTCCTGACTTTC
CDR3 protein: CATSDPGLAGSSGANVLTF
J gene: TRBJ2-6
clone size: -
V gene: TRBV24-1
D gene: TRBD2

CDR3 DNA: TGTGCCAGCAGCTGGATAGACAAAGGGGGGGCTGGAGCTTTCTTT
CDR3 protein: CASSWIDKGGAGAFF
J gene: TRBJ1-1
clone size: -
V gene: TRBV7-9
D gene: -